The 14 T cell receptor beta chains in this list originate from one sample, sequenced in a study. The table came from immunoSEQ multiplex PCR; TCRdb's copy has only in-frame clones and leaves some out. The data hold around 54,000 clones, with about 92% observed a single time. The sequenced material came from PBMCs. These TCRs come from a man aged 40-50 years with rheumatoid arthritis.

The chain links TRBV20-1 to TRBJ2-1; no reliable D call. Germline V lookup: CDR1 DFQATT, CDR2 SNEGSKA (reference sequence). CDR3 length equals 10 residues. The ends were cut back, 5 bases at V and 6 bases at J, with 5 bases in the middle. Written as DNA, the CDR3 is TGCAGTGCTCTGAGCAATGAGCAGTTCTTC. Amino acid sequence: CSALSNEQFF.

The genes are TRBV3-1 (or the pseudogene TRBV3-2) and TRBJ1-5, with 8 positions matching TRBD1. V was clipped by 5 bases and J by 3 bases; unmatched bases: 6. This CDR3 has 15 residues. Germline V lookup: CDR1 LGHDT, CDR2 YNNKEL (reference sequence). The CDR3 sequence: CASSNAGGNNQPQHF. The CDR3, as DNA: TGTGCCAGCAGCAACGCAGGGGGCAACAATCAGCCCCAGCATTTT.

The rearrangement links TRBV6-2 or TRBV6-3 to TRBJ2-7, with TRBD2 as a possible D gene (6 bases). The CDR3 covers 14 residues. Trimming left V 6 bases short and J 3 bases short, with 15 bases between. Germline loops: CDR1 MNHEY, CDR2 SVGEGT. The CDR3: CASSTSGSSYEQYF. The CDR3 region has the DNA TGTGCCAGCAGCACATCCGGGAGTAGCTACGAGCAGTACTTC.

CDR3 in amino acids: CASSSQGALGNQPQHF. The CDR3 DNA reads as TGTGCCAGCAGTTCCCAGGGGGCCCTTGGCAATCAGCCCCAGCATTTT. The chain employs TRBV7-2 and TRBJ1-5; 8 bases match TRBD1. In germline, CDR1 is SGHTA, CDR2 FQGNSA. The length of the CDR3 is 16 residues. Trimming cost V 6 bases and J 2 bases; bases outside gene matches: 9.

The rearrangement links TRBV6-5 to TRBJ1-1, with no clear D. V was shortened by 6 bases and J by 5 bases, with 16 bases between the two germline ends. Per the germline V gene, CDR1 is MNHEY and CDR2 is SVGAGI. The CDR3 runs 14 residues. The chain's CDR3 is CASRTLTPRTEAFF. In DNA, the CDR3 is TGTGCCAGCAGAACCCTTACCCCACGTACTGAAGCTTTCTTT.

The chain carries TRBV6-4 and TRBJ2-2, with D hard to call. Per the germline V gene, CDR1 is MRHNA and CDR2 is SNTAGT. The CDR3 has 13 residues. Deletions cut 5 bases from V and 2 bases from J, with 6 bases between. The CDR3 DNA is TGTGCCAGCAGTCCCGGAAACACCGGGGAGCTGTTTTTT. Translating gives CASSPGNTGELFF.

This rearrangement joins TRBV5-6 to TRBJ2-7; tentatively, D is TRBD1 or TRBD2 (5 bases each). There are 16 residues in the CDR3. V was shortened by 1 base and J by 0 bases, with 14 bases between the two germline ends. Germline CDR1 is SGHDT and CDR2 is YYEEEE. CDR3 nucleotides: TGTGCCAGCAGCTTGATAACCGGGGCCAGCTCCTACGAGCAGTACTTC. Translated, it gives CASSLITGASSYEQYF.

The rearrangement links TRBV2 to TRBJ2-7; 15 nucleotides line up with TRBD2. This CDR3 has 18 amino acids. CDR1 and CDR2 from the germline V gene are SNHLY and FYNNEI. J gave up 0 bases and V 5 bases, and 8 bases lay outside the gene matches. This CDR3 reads CASSQRGLAGGRSYEQYF. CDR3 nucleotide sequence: TGTGCCAGCAGTCAAAGGGGACTAGCGGGGGGTCGCTCCTACGAGCAGTACTTC. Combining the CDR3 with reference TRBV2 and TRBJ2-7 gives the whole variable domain EPEVTQTPSHQVTQMGQEVILRCVPISNHLYFYWYRQILGQKVEFLVSFYNNEISEKSEIFDDQFSVERPDGSNFTLKIRSTKLEDSAMYFCASSQRGLAGGRSYEQYFGPGTRLTVT.

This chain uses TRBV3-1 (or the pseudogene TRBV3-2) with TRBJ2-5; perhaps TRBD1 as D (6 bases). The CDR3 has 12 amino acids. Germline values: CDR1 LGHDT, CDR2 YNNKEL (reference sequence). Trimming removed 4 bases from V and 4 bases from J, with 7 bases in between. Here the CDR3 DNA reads TGTGCCAGCAGCCCACAGGGAGAGACCCAGTACTTC. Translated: CASSPQGETQYF.

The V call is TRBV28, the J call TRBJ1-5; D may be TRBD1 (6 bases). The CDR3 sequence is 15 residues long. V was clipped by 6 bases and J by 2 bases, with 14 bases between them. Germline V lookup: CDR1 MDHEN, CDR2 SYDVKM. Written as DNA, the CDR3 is TGTGCCAGCAGCCGGGGAGGGGGGGGCAATCAGCCCCAGCATTTT. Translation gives CASSRGGGGNQPQHF.

CDR3 amino acids: CATSRKGAGDTQYF. CDR3 nucleotide sequence: TGTGCCACCAGCAGAAAAGGGGCCGGAGATACGCAGTATTTT. The genes are TRBV15 and TRBJ2-3, with D tentatively TRBD1 (5 bases). Per germline, CDR1 LNHNV and CDR2 YYDKDF (reference sequence). This CDR3 comprises 14 residues. Trimming pared 2 bases from V and 5 bases from J, leaving 11 bases between.

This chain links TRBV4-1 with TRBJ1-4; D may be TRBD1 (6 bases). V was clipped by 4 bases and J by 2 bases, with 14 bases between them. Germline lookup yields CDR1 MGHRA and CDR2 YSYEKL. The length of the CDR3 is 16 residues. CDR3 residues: CASSLGAMKTNEKLFF. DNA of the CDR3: TGCGCCAGCAGCCTGGGGGCCATGAAGACTAATGAAAAACTGTTTTTT.

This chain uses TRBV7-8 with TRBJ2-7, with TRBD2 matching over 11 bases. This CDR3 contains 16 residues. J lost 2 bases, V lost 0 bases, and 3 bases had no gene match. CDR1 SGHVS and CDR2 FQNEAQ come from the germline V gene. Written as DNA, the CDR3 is TGTGCCAGCAGCTTAGCGCTAGCGGGGGGCCCCTACGAGCAGTACTTC. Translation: CASSLALAGGPYEQYF.

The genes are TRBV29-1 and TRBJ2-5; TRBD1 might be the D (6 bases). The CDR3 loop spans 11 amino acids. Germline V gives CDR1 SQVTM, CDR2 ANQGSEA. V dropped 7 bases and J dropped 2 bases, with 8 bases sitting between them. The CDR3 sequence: CSGGGQETQYF. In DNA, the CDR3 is TGCAGCGGAGGGGGTCAAGAGACCCAGTACTTC. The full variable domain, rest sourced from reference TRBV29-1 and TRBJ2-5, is SAVISQKPSRDICQRGTSLTIQCQVDSQVTMMFWYRQQPGQSLTLIATANQGSEATYESGFVIDKFPISRPNLTFSTLTVSNMSPEDSSIYLCSGGGQETQYFGPGTRLLVL.